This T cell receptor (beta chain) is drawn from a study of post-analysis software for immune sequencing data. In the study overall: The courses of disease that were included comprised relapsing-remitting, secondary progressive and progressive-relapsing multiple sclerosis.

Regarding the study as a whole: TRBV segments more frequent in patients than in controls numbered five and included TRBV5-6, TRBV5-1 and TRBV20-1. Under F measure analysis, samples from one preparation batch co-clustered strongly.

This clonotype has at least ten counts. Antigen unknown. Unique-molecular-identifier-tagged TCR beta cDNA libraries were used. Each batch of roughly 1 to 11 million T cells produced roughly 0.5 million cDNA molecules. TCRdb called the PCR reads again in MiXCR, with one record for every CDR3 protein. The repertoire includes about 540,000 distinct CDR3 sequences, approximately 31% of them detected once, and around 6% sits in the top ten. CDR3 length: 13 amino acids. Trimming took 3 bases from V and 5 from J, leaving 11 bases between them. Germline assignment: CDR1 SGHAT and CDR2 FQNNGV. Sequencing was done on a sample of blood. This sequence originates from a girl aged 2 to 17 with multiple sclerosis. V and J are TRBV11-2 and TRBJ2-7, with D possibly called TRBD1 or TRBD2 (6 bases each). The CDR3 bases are TGTGCCAGCAGCTTGAACAGGGAGGACGAGCAGTACTTC. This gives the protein CASSLNREDEQYF. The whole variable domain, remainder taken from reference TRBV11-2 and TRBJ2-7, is EAGVAQSPRYKIIEKRQSVAFWCNPISGHATLYWYQQILGQGPKLLIQFQNNGVVDDSQLPKDRFSAERLKGVDSTLKIQPAKLEDSAVYLCASSLNREDEQYFGPGTRLTVT.